Below, 7 T cell receptor beta chains from the same sample are listed, as sequenced in a study of control samples from healthy donors and cancer patients. Clones were read by immunoSEQ multiplex PCR, and TCRdb kept only the in-frame ones, dropping some. The sample holds approximately 79,000 clones, 89% seen once. The specimen was blood. Source of these receptors: a man aged 45 to 65 in good health.

The J gene is TRBJ1-1, the V gene TRBV5-1, with D unclear. The CDR3 extends over 15 amino acids. V was trimmed by 0 bases and J by 6 bases, leaving 15 bases between them. CDR1 is SGHRS, CDR2 YFSETQ, per germline. CDR3 amino acids: CASSLDRDEVAEAFF. CDR3 DNA sequence: TGCGCCAGCAGCTTGGATCGGGATGAGGTAGCTGAAGCTTTCTTT.

The chain uses TRBV18 and TRBJ2-3; 10 bases are shared with TRBD2. Per germline, CDR1 KGHSH and CDR2 LQKENI. After removal of 0 bases from V and 0 bases from J, the junction contained 6 bases not matched to a gene. The CDR3 contains 18 residues. CDR3 sequence (DNA): TGTGCCAGCTCACCACCTCGGCTAGCGGGGGCTAGCACAGATACGCAGTATTTT. This translates into CASSPPRLAGASTDTQYF.

Turning to this clone: The sample has other DNA sequences that encode this CDR3 too. The V call is TRBV9, the J call TRBJ1-5; D perhaps matches TRBD1 (6 bases). Trimming stripped 3 bases from V and 3 bases from J, with 10 bases between. The germline V gene encodes CDR1 SGDLS and CDR2 YYNGEE. The CDR3 loop spans 14 amino acids. The CDR3 here is CASSAGQSNQPQHF. CDR3 coding DNA: TGTGCCAGCAGCGCTGGACAGTCCAATCAGCCCCAGCATTTT. The full variable domain, with the rest looked up from reference TRBV9 and TRBJ1-5, is DSGVTQTPKHLITATGQRVTLRCSPRSGDLSVYWYQQSLDQGLQFLIQYYNGEERAKGNILERFSAQQFPDLHSELNLSSLELGDSALYFCASSAGQSNQPQHFGDGTRLSIL.

The chain carries TRBV14 and TRBJ2-3; no clear D gene. The CDR3 spans 17 residues. Germline V gives CDR1 SGHDN, CDR2 FVKESK. The V and J ends lost 1 base and 1 base respectively, with 15 bases between them. Here the CDR3 DNA reads TGTGCCAGCAGCCAAGCAGTGACACTGACCCGCACAGATACGCAGTATTTT. Its protein product is CASSQAVTLTRTDTQYF.

The chain carries TRBV7-9 and TRBJ2-7; D is unclear. CDR3 length: 15 amino acids. Germline V gene lookup returns CDR1 SEHNR and CDR2 FQNEAQ (reference sequence). The germline V and J ends were trimmed by 2 bases and 3 bases, with 14 bases remaining between them. This CDR3 reads CASSLTTRLNYEQYF. CDR3 bases: TGTGCCAGCAGCTTAACCACCAGGCTGAACTACGAGCAGTACTTC.

The chain uses TRBV19 and TRBJ1-1; the D is unclear. The CDR3 runs 12 residues. Trimming took 6 bases from V and 7 from J, leaving 12 bases between them. Germline V gene data show CDR1 as LNHDA and CDR2 as SQIVND (reference sequence). CDR3 nucleotides: TGTGCCAGTAGCGCCCTGACACTTGAAGCTTTCTTT. This sequence encodes CASSALTLEAFF.

V is TRBV5-1 and J is TRBJ1-3; 8 bases are a match to TRBD1. This CDR3 contains 14 residues. J gave up 2 bases and V 3 bases, and 1 base lay outside the gene matches. Germline V lookup: CDR1 SGHRS, CDR2 YFSETQ. The CDR3 reads CASSSTGAGNTIYF. CDR3 nucleotide sequence: TGCGCCAGCAGCTCGACAGGGGCTGGAAACACCATATATTTT.